The clone carrying this T cell receptor beta chain was recorded only once. Its cognate antigen is unknown. This record comes from a study of cytomegalovirus exposure and HLA in healthy donors. On the study more broadly: There were 90 million to 130 million unique TCR beta sequences, drawn from about 179 million T cells, in an earlier analysis.

Study findings and constraints: A link between a missense DCLRE1C variant and TCR beta V- and J-gene trimming emerged from a later analysis.

Germline V CDR1 and CDR2: SGHTA, FQGTGA. The CDR3 totals 15 residues. Trimming stripped 5 bases from V and 5 bases from J, with 15 bases between. Both 60 Vbeta primers and 13 Jbeta primers went into the PCR. Only in-frame clones appear in the TCRdb table, and some are missing; sequencing was by immunoSEQ multiplex PCR. There are about 170,000 clones in the sample; about 88% occur only once, and 2.5% to 3% lies in the top ten. The chain recombines TRBV7-3 with TRBJ2-2; maybe TRBD1 (5 bases). The sample consisted of PBMCs. This sequence originates from a man aged 30-40 years in good health and CMV-seropositive. The CDR3, as DNA: TGTGCCAGCAGCCCGATAGGGGTAGGGACCGGGGAGCTGTTTTTT. Amino acids: CASSPIGVGTGELFF. Full variable domain (outside the CDR3, taken from reference TRBV7-3 and TRBJ2-2): GAGVSQTPSNKVTEKGKYVELRCDPISGHTALYWYRQSLGQGPEFLIYFQGTGAADDSGLPNDRFFAVRPEGSVSTLKIQRTERGDSAVYLCASSPIGVGTGELFFGEGSRLTVL.